This T cell receptor (beta chain) was sequenced in a study of T cells in Graves' hyperthyroidism and ophthalmopathy. Study results and caveats: The majority of expanded thyroid clonotypes above 0.001 also appeared in blood. Progression to ophthalmopathy was predicted a median of roughly 6.6 months early.

PBMCs were sourced from roughly 10 ml fresh peripheral blood. RNA transcripts provided the source from which TCR beta CDR3 regions were amplified. First-round RT-PCR targeting the TCR CDR3 was performed with the HTBI primer set. One entry per CDR3 protein results from TCRdb running MiXCR on the multiplex PCR reads. The table lists a few hundred thousand distinct CDR3 sequences, roughly 14% of them singletons, with around a quarter in the top ten. This clonotype was seen ten or more times. The antigen is undetermined. Germline-derived CDR1 and CDR2 are SGHVS and FQNEAQ. The CDR3 has 12 residues. Trimming shortened V by 5 bases and J by 8 bases, and 10 bases separated the two germline ends.

This TCR came from a woman aged 18 to 35 with Graves' hyperthyroidism that later progressed to Graves' ophthalmopathy. The chain is built from TRBV7-8 and TRBJ2-1; weak D call: TRBD2 (6 bases). Source material: blood. This CDR3 reads CASSPGLHEQFF. The CDR3 DNA reads as TGTGCCAGCAGCCCGGGACTCCATGAGCAGTTCTTC.